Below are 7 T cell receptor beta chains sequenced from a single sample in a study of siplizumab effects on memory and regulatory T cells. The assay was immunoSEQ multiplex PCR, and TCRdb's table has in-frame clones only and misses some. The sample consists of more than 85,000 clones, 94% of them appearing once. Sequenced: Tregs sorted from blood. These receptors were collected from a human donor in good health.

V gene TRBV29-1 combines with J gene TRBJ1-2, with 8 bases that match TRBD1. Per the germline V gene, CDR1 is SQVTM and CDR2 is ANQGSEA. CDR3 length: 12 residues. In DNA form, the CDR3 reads TGCAGTGGATCTGGACAGGGCACGGGCTACACCTTC. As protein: CSGSGQGTGYTF.

The CDR3 bases are TGCGCCAGCAGCTTGGTGGTAGTAGCTGGAATTTACGAGCAGTACTTC. Its protein product is CASSLVVVAGIYEQYF. The V gene is TRBV5-1, the J gene TRBJ2-7; D is unresolved. The CDR3 runs 16 residues. V was trimmed by 0 bases and J by 4 bases, leaving 17 bases between them. Germline V lookup: CDR1 SGHRS, CDR2 YFSETQ.

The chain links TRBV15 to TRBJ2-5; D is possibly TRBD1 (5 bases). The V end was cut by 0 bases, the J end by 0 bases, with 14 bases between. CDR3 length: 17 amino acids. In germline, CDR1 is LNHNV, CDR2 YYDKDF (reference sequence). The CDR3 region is CATSRDELGLYQETQYF. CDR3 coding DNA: TGTGCCACCAGCAGAGATGAGCTGGGGCTGTACCAAGAGACCCAGTACTTC.

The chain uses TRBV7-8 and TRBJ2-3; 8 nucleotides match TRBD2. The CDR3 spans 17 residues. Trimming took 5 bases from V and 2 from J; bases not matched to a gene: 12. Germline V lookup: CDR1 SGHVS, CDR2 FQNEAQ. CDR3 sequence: CASSRAPVLAATDTQYF. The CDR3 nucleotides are TGTGCCAGCAGCAGGGCACCGGTACTAGCGGCCACAGATACGCAGTATTTT.

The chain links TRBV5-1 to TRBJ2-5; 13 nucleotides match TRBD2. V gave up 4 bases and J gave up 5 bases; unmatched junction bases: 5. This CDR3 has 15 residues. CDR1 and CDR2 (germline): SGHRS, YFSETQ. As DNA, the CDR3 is TGCGCCAGCAGCAGGACTAGCGGGAGTTGGGAGACCCAGTACTTC. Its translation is CASSRTSGSWETQYF.

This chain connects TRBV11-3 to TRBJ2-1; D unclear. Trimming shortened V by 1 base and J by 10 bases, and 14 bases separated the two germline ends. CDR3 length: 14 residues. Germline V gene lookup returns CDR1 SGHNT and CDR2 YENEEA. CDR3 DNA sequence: TGTGCCAGCAGCTTAGGTTTAGGGTCCCTAGAGCAGTTCTTC. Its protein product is CASSLGLGSLEQFF.

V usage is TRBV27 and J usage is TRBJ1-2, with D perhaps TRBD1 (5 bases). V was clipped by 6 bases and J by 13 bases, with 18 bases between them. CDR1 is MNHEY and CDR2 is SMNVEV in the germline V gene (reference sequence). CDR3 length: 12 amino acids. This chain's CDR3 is CASRSRGTQFTF. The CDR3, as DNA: TGTGCCAGCAGGTCCAGAGGGACCCAATTCACCTTC.